Presented here are 30 T cell receptor beta chains from one specimen sequenced in a study of T cell responses to AZD1222 COVID-19 vaccine. TCRdb keeps only in-frame clones here, not all; method: immunoSEQ multiplex PCR. The sample consists of 150,000 or so clones, about 91% of them appearing once. Sequenced here: peripheral blood, sampled on day 0 of MenACWY control vaccination. These receptors were taken from an adult in good health.

The V call is TRBV29-1, the J call TRBJ1-3, with 7 bases identical to TRBD1. V lost 4 bases, J lost 4 bases, and 10 bases stayed unmatched. The CDR3 extends over 15 amino acids. Germline CDR1 SQVTM, CDR2 ANQGSEA. CDR3 nucleotides: TGCAGCGTTGGTATGTTAGGGGGCTACGGAAACACCATATATTTT. It translates to CSVGMLGGYGNTIYF.

V gene TRBV5-1 combines with J gene TRBJ1-3, with 8 bases aligning to TRBD1. The CDR3 is made up of 15 amino acids. Losses at the gene ends were 4 bases for V and 0 bases for J; bases not matched to a gene: 3. The germline V gene encodes CDR1 SGHRS and CDR2 YFSETQ. The CDR3 coding sequence is TGCGCCAGCAGCCAGGGGGCGACCTCTGGAAACACCATATATTTT. This encodes CASSQGATSGNTIYF. The whole variable domain, filled in from reference TRBV5-1 and TRBJ1-3, reads KAGVTQTPRYLIKTRGQQVTLSCSPISGHRSVSWYQQTPGQGLQFLFEYFSETQRNKGNFPGRFSGRQFSNSRSEMNVSTLELGDSALYLCASSQGATSGNTIYFGEGSWLTVV.

The CDR3 loop reads CASSARVDANTGELFF. CDR3 in DNA: TGTGCCAGCAGCGCCCGGGTGGACGCGAACACCGGGGAGCTGTTTTTT. This chain uses TRBV9 with TRBJ2-2, with D unresolved. CDR3 length equals 16 residues. V lost 3 bases and J 0 bases, leaving 12 bases between the germline ends. CDR1 is SGDLS and CDR2 is YYNGEE in the germline V gene. Full variable domain (rest looked up from reference TRBV9 and TRBJ2-2): DSGVTQTPKHLITATGQRVTLRCSPRSGDLSVYWYQQSLDQGLQFLIQYYNGEERAKGNILERFSAQQFPDLHSELNLSSLELGDSALYFCASSARVDANTGELFFGEGSRLTVL.

The chain combines TRBV4-3 with TRBJ1-1; no clear D gene. The germline gives CDR1 LGHNA, CDR2 YSLEER. This CDR3 has 15 amino acids. The V and J ends lost 0 bases and 11 bases respectively, with 19 bases between them. CDR3 residues: CASSQDEGSGLYAFF. As DNA, the CDR3 is TGCGCCAGCAGCCAAGATGAAGGCTCGGGGTTGTATGCTTTCTTT.

V and J are TRBV6-5 and TRBJ2-3; unclear D gene. Per the germline V gene, CDR1 is MNHEY and CDR2 is SVGAGI. The CDR3 contains 15 residues. Deletions cut 7 bases from V and 1 base from J, with 15 bases between. CDR3 sequence reads: CASTPETYRTDTQYF. The CDR3 DNA reads TGTGCCAGCACCCCCGAAACCTATCGCACAGATACGCAGTATTTT.

The V call is TRBV11-3, the J call TRBJ2-5; no clear D. From germline, CDR1 is SGHNT and CDR2 YENEEA. The CDR3 sequence is 14 residues long. V was shortened by 5 bases and J by 0 bases, with 10 bases between the two germline ends. CDR3 coding DNA: TGTGCCAGCAGCCCGAACCGGGACCAAGAGACCCAGTACTTC. It translates to CASSPNRDQETQYF.

The chain combines TRBV13 with TRBJ1-1, with D maybe TRBD1 (6 bases). V was cut by 4 bases and J by 6 bases, with 15 bases left in between. This CDR3 contains 14 residues. The germline V gene encodes CDR1 PRHDT and CDR2 FYEKMQ (reference sequence). CDR3 protein: CASSSNRVEAEAFF. The CDR3 DNA reads as TGTGCCAGCAGCTCGAACAGGGTCGAGGCTGAAGCTTTCTTT. Full variable domain (missing parts from reference TRBV13 and TRBJ1-1): AAGVIQSPRHLIKEKRETATLKCYPIPRHDTVYWYQQGPGQDPQFLISFYEKMQSDKGSIPDRFSAQQFSDYHSELNMSSLELGDSALYFCASSSNRVEAEAFFGQGTRLTVV.

This sequence joins TRBV4-1 and TRBJ2-4; 9 nucleotides align to TRBD1. Germline loops: CDR1 MGHRA, CDR2 YSYEKL. V trimming: 3 bases; J trimming: 1 base; junction bases outside the gene matches: 1. CDR3 length equals 15 residues. CDR3 sequence: CASSHGTGAKNIQYF. CDR3 nucleotides: TGCGCCAGCAGCCACGGGACAGGGGCCAAAAACATTCAGTACTTC.

The chain couples TRBV12-3 or TRBV12-4 to TRBJ2-7; D uncertain. The CDR3 totals 13 residues. V dropped 6 bases and J dropped 1 base, with 10 bases sitting between them. CDR3 loop: CASRIGLSYEQYF. In DNA, the CDR3 is TGTGCCAGCAGGATCGGTCTATCCTACGAGCAGTACTTC.

This clone has just a few counts. This chain joins TRBV6-5 and TRBJ1-2, with D possibly being TRBD1 (6 bases). V lost 0 bases and J lost 4, with 12 bases in between. The CDR3 extends over 15 amino acids. The V gene's germline CDR1 is MNHEY and CDR2 SVGAGI. In nucleotides, the CDR3 is TGTGCCAGCAGTTACTCTCCGGGGGGCACCTATGGCTACACCTTC. Translation gives CASSYSPGGTYGYTF.

The genes are TRBV5-5 and TRBJ2-7, with a tentative D call TRBD1 (5 bases). Germline CDR1 and CDR2: SGHKS and YYEKEE (reference sequence). Trimming shortened V by 0 bases and J by 3 bases, and 16 bases separated the two germline ends. The length of the CDR3 is 16 residues. The CDR3: CASSLGGSSYHYEQYF. The CDR3 DNA follows: TGTGCCAGCAGCTTGGGGGGCAGCTCATATCACTACGAGCAGTACTTC.

This clone was detected only once. The gene calls are TRBV4-1 and TRBJ2-2; D call uncertain. Germline CDR1 is MGHRA and CDR2 is YSYEKL. Trimming pared 4 bases from V and 1 base from J, leaving 7 bases between. This CDR3 spans 14 amino acids. This CDR3 reads CASSPAVNTGELFF. The CDR3 DNA sequence: TGCGCCAGCAGCCCGGCGGTGAACACCGGGGAGCTGTTTTTT.

J is TRBJ1-2 and V is TRBV20-1; D call uncertain. This CDR3 contains 16 residues. The germline V gene has CDR1 DFQATT and CDR2 SNEGSKA (reference sequence). Deletions cut 3 bases from V and 3 bases from J, with 20 bases between. The chain's CDR3 is CSASLPNTGEDYGYTF. For the CDR3, the DNA is TGCAGTGCTAGTCTCCCAAATACTGGGGAGGACTATGGCTACACCTTC.

The chain has TRBV27 and TRBJ1-6; D is uncertain. The CDR3 spans 15 residues. Trimming stripped 0 bases from V and 6 bases from J, with 9 bases between. CDR1 and CDR2 from the germline V gene are MNHEY and SMNVEV (reference sequence). The CDR3 DNA follows: TGTGCCAGCAGTTTATCGCCTGGACTTAATTCACCCCTCCACTTT. Translating it yields CASSLSPGLNSPLHF.

This rearrangement joins TRBV4-1 to TRBJ1-2; D gene uncertain. Trimming pared 0 bases from V and 5 bases from J, leaving 10 bases between. There are 14 residues in the CDR3. From germline, CDR1 is MGHRA and CDR2 YSYEKL. CDR3 region: CASSQDRPTYGYTF. CDR3 nucleotide sequence: TGCGCCAGCAGCCAAGACCGCCCGACTTATGGCTACACCTTC.

This clone was detected a few times. The chain employs TRBV28 and TRBJ1-2; D gene uncertain. Germline values: CDR1 MDHEN, CDR2 SYDVKM. The germline V and J ends were trimmed by 7 bases and 2 bases, with 8 bases remaining between them. The CDR3 loop spans 12 amino acids. The CDR3 is CASTDGNYGYTF. The CDR3 nucleotides read TGTGCCAGCACGGACGGGAACTATGGCTACACCTTC.

This clone showed up just once. The gene calls are TRBV7-9 and TRBJ1-2; D may be TRBD1 (6 bases). Per the germline V gene, CDR1 is SEHNR and CDR2 is FQNEAQ (reference sequence). The CDR3 consists of 14 residues. Trimming shortened V by 4 bases and J by 3 bases, and 12 bases separated the two germline ends. The CDR3 loop is CASSSGTKDYGYTF. CDR3 bases: TGTGCCAGCAGCTCCGGGACAAAAGACTATGGCTACACCTTC.

The gene calls are TRBV12-5 and TRBJ1-1; D perhaps matches TRBD1 (6 bases). This CDR3 comprises 15 residues. V was pared by 6 bases and J by 7 bases, with 21 bases between. Germline V CDR1 and CDR2: LGHNT, FRNRAP. The CDR3 reads CASGSAGAQRFEAFF. CDR3 nucleotides: TGTGCTAGTGGGTCGGCGGGGGCGCAAAGATTTGAAGCTTTCTTT.

The rearrangement uses TRBV18 and TRBJ1-2; possibly TRBD1 for D (5 bases). Germline values: CDR1 KGHSH, CDR2 LQKENI. The germline V and J ends were trimmed by 3 bases and 11 bases, with 19 bases remaining between them. The CDR3 runs 14 residues. CDR3 region: CASSPPGRSMGYTF. CDR3 DNA: TGTGCCAGCTCACCCCCGGGACGGTCTATGGGGTACACCTTC.

The chain is built from TRBV30 and TRBJ2-2; tentatively, D is TRBD2 (5 bases). Germline assignment: CDR1 GTSNPN and CDR2 SVGIG (reference sequence). The CDR3 has 17 amino acids. Trimming removed 7 bases from V and 5 bases from J, with 26 bases in between. DNA for the CDR3: TGTGCCTCCACACGGGCAGCCCCGATTGGCGGGACCGGGGAGCTGTTTTTT. Translated: CASTRAAPIGGTGELFF.

V usage is TRBV5-1 and J usage is TRBJ1-1; the match to TRBD1 covers 7 bases. This CDR3 comprises 15 residues. Trimming removed 4 bases from V and 0 bases from J; junction bases left unmatched: 6. Germline assignment: CDR1 SGHRS and CDR2 YFSETQ. For the CDR3, the DNA is TGCGCCAGCAGCACCGCGACAGGGATGAACACTGAAGCTTTCTTT. It encodes CASSTATGMNTEAFF.

The rearrangement links TRBV3-1 (or the pseudogene TRBV3-2) to TRBJ1-2; D is perhaps TRBD1 (6 bases). V was shortened by 0 bases and J by 7 bases, with 9 bases between the two germline ends. The CDR3 has 13 residues. CDR1 LGHDT and CDR2 YNNKEL come from the germline V gene (reference sequence). The CDR3 sequence is CASSQETGSGYTF. DNA of the CDR3: TGTGCCAGCAGCCAAGAAACAGGGTCTGGCTACACCTTC.

The J gene is TRBJ2-7, the V gene TRBV7-9; the D gene is possibly TRBD2 (6 bases). V was pared by 2 bases and J by 2 bases, with 10 bases between. There are 14 residues in the CDR3. Germline assignment: CDR1 SEHNR and CDR2 FQNEAQ (reference sequence). CDR3 residues: CASSLFSGAYEQYF. As DNA, the CDR3 is TGTGCCAGCAGCTTATTTTCGGGAGCCTACGAGCAGTACTTC.

The rearrangement links TRBV11-2 to TRBJ2-6; 8 bases are shared with TRBD1. The CDR3 totals 16 residues. With V trimmed by 11 bases and J by 0 bases, 9 bases remained unmatched. Germline CDR1 reads SGHAT; CDR2 reads FQNNGV. CDR3 nucleotide sequence: TGTGCCGGCCGGGACAGGTCGAACTCTGGGGCCAACGTCCTGACTTTC. Amino acid sequence: CAGRDRSNSGANVLTF.

The gene calls are TRBV11-2 and TRBJ1-2; 7 positions agree with TRBD1. From germline, CDR1 is SGHAT and CDR2 FQNNGV. The length of the CDR3 is 12 residues. J gave up 9 bases and V 6 bases, and 7 bases lay outside the gene matches. As DNA, the CDR3 is TGTGCCAGCAGTTTACAGGGGAAGAGCTACACCTTC. Translated: CASSLQGKSYTF. The full variable domain, completed using reference TRBV11-2 and TRBJ1-2, is EAGVAQSPRYKIIEKRQSVAFWCNPISGHATLYWYQQILGQGPKLLIQFQNNGVVDDSQLPKDRFSAERLKGVDSTLKIQPAKLEDSAVYLCASSLQGKSYTFGSGTRLTVV.

This clone was picked up a small number of times. The chain recombines TRBV5-6 with TRBJ1-5, with no clear D. Germline V lookup: CDR1 SGHDT, CDR2 YYEEEE. V dropped 0 bases and J dropped 6 bases, with 4 bases sitting between them. This CDR3 is built from 12 residues. In DNA form, the CDR3 reads TGTGCCAGCAGCTTGGTCGGTCAGCCCCAGCATTTT. It yields the protein CASSLVGQPQHF.

This clone was counted only a few times. The gene calls are TRBV18 and TRBJ1-1; D unresolved. Looked up from germline, CDR1 is KGHSH and CDR2 is LQKENI. The V end was cut by 3 bases, the J end by 1 base, with 12 bases between. CDR3 length: 15 amino acids. The CDR3 DNA is TGTGCCAGCTCACCCCTCGCCCGGGGGAACACTGAAGCTTTCTTT. This encodes CASSPLARGNTEAFF.

V is TRBV18 and J is TRBJ2-7; a weak D match, TRBD1 (6 bases). With 2 bases removed from V and 6 bases from J, the gap between germline ends came to 14 bases. CDR3 length equals 14 residues. Germline V gene sequence: CDR1 KGHSH, CDR2 LQKENI. The CDR3 nucleotides read TGTGCCAGCTCACCATTTACAGGGAAAGGCGAGCAGTACTTC. This codes for CASSPFTGKGEQYF.

This chain connects TRBV11-3 to TRBJ1-3; D gene ambiguous. Germline V gene sequence: CDR1 SGHNT, CDR2 YENEEA. The germline V and J ends were trimmed by 2 bases and 0 bases, with 14 bases remaining between them. The CDR3 is 17 residues long. The DNA for the CDR3 is TGTGCCAGCAGCTTATCGGGCAGCCCCTACTCTGGAAACACCATATATTTT. Amino acids: CASSLSGSPYSGNTIYF. Variable domain in full (rest from reference TRBV11-3 and TRBJ1-3): EAGVVQSPRYKIIEKKQPVAFWCNPISGHNTLYWYLQNLGQGPELLIRYENEEAVDDSQLPKDRFSAERLKGVDSTLKIQPAELGDSAVYLCASSLSGSPYSGNTIYFGEGSWLTVV.

DNA of the CDR3: TGTGCCAGTAGTCTCGACAGGGGAGGAACTGAAGCTTTCTTT. Translation gives CASSLDRGGTEAFF. V usage is TRBV19 and J usage is TRBJ1-1; 8 nucleotides match TRBD1. The junction had 7 bases not matched to a gene; V was cut back by 5 bases and J by 5 bases. Germline loops: CDR1 LNHDA, CDR2 SQIVND (reference sequence). CDR3 size: 14 residues.